The following is a T cell receptor (beta chain) sequence with its context. The data belong to a study of T cell changes during pregnancy in multiple sclerosis. CDR3 length equals 12 residues. The V and J ends lost 0 bases and 9 bases respectively, with 7 bases between them. The germline CDR1 and CDR2 sequences are SGHRS and YFSETQ. Data came from immunoSEQ multiplex PCR; TCRdb stores just in-frame clones and leaves some out. The profile shows tens of thousands of clones, 91% of them singletons. The receptor's source is a female donor with multiple sclerosis, enrolled in a pregnancy study. The sequences come from CD8+ T cells from peripheral blood mononuclear cells, collected in the second trimester of pregnancy. V and J are TRBV5-1 and TRBJ1-5, with D tentatively TRBD1 (5 bases). The CDR3: CASSLAGGPQHF. The DNA of the CDR3 is TGCGCCAGCAGCTTGGCGGGGGGGCCCCAGCATTTT.